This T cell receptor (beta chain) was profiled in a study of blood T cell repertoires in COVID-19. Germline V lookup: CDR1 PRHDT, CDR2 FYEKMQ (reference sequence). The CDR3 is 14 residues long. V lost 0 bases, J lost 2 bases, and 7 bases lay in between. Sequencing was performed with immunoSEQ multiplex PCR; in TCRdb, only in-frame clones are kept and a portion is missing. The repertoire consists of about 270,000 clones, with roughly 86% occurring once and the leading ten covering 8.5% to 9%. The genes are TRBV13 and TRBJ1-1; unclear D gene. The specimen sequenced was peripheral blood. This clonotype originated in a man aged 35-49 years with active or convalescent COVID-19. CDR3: CASSLGGGNTEAFF. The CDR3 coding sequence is TGTGCCAGCAGCTTAGGGGGAGGTAACACTGAAGCTTTCTTT.